Presented here are 19 T cell receptor beta chains from one specimen sequenced in a study of vaccination and CD4 T cells after COVID-19 (dated by TCRdb to 2022 to 2024). Their antigen targets remain unknown. The treatment or condition label for this specimen denotes: roughly 11-day PBMC culture with coronavirus spike peptide pools or control peptides (ViraFEST assay). Library prep was done by PCR. Sequencer: Illumina iSeq 100. DNA from cultured CD4+ T cells underwent TCR sequencing with the Oncomine TCR Beta short-read assay at the Johns Hopkins FTIC core. TCRdb reanalyzed the raw reads on its own, using fastp at Q25 for trimming and MiXCR for clone calling, and kept in-frame beta chains. When rows share a CDR3 protein, they turn into one entry using the most common DNA and genes. This sample comprises about 4,200 distinct CDR3 sequences, about 26% of them detected only once. The ten largest clonotypes hold about 29% of the sample.

Sequencing input: CD4+ T cells from blood, cultured in vitro. These receptors were obtained from a human donor who had recovered from COVID-19.

The chain recombines TRBV20-1 with TRBJ1-1; the D gene is possibly TRBD1 (5 bases). The length of the CDR3 is 16 residues. The V end lost 3 bases, the J end lost 5 bases, and 22 bases lay between the germline ends. From germline, CDR1 is DFQATT and CDR2 SNEGSKA (reference sequence). In DNA form, the CDR3 reads TGCAGTGCTAGCCCAGGTGATAAGAGGGGCCAAACTGAAGCTTTCTTT. As protein: CSASPGDKRGQTEAFF.

This clonotype was seen more than once but under ten times. This chain joins TRBV7-2 and TRBJ2-7; 8 bases are shared with TRBD2. The V gene's germline CDR1 is SGHTA and CDR2 FQGNSA. The CDR3 spans 14 residues. The trim removed 2 bases at V and 2 bases at J, leaving 2 bases unmatched. CDR3 DNA: TGTGCCAGCAGCTTAAAAGCGGGGGCCTACGAGCAGTACTTC. Amino acids: CASSLKAGAYEQYF.

This clonotype was seen more than once but under ten times. The rearrangement links TRBV19 to TRBJ2-5, with 8 bases that match TRBD1. V shed 4 bases, J shed 3 bases, and the junction held 4 bases outside the gene matches. CDR1 and CDR2 (germline): LNHDA, SQIVND (reference sequence). The length of the CDR3 is 14 residues. CDR3 region: CASSKGTGEETQYF. The CDR3 nucleotides are TGTGCCAGTAGTAAGGGGACAGGTGAAGAGACCCAGTACTTC.

The chain carries TRBV5-4 and TRBJ2-3; 9 bases are shared with TRBD2. The germline gives CDR1 SGHNT, CDR2 YYREEE (reference sequence). The CDR3 extends over 14 amino acids. The trim removed 5 bases at V and 4 bases at J, leaving 5 bases unmatched. The chain's CDR3 is CASRGGGAADTQYF. CDR3 sequence (DNA): TGTGCCAGCAGGGGCGGGGGGGCCGCAGATACGCAGTATTTT.

This clonotype came up a few times. This chain links TRBV25-1 with TRBJ1-2; D gene ambiguous. V was trimmed by 3 bases and J by 2 bases, leaving 13 bases between them. From germline, CDR1 is MGHDK and CDR2 SYGVNS. The CDR3 runs to 15 residues. This CDR3 is CASSEPTAGNYGYTF. As DNA, the CDR3 is TGTGCCAGCAGTGAGCCGACCGCGGGGAACTATGGCTACACCTTC.

This clonotype was seen a handful of times. The chain recombines TRBV19 with TRBJ2-5; the D gene could be TRBD1 or TRBD2 (5 bases each). CDR1 is LNHDA and CDR2 is SQIVND in the germline V gene (reference sequence). This CDR3 has 16 residues. V was shortened by 9 bases and J by 0 bases, with 20 bases between the two germline ends. This chain's CDR3 is CASSYSGAGYQETQYF. In DNA form, the CDR3 reads TGTGCCAGCAGCTATTCCGGGGCGGGCTACCAAGAGACCCAGTACTTC.

This clonotype turned up a few times. The chain recombines TRBV19 with TRBJ1-5, with TRBD1 identical over 7 bases. The CDR3 length is 14 residues. The V and J ends lost 6 bases and 5 bases, in that order; junction bases with no gene match: 7. Germline CDR1 reads LNHDA; CDR2 reads SQIVND (reference sequence). In DNA form, the CDR3 reads TGTGCCAGTAGGTATTTCAGGGGGGATCAGCCCCAGCATTTT. Its translation is CASRYFRGDQPQHF.

This clonotype was seen a handful of times. The rearrangement joins TRBV19 to TRBJ2-5; 8 bases agree with TRBD2. Germline V gives CDR1 LNHDA, CDR2 SQIVND (reference sequence). With V trimmed by 4 bases and J by 3 bases, 7 bases remained unmatched. The CDR3 has 15 residues. CDR3 sequence: CASSKGLAGEETQYF. The CDR3 DNA follows: TGTGCCAGTAGTAAAGGACTAGCAGGGGAAGAGACCCAGTACTTC.

V gene TRBV29-1 combines with J gene TRBJ2-5; 7 positions agree with TRBD1. With 7 bases clipped from V and 2 bases from J, the junction kept 4 bases outside the gene matches. CDR3 length: 12 amino acids. The germline gives CDR1 SQVTM, CDR2 ANQGSEA. The CDR3 DNA reads TGCAGCGGCCGACAGGGACAAGAGACCCAGTACTTC. Amino acids: CSGRQGQETQYF.

The rearrangement uses TRBV7-6 and TRBJ2-7; 9 bases are a match to TRBD1. The CDR3 consists of 16 residues. Trimming took 1 base from V and 3 from J; bases not matched to a gene: 7. Germline CDR1 and CDR2: SGHVS and FNYEAQ. CDR3 sequence: CASSLGRTGDFYEQYF. In nucleotides, the CDR3 is TGTGCCAGCAGCTTAGGGAGGACAGGGGATTTCTACGAGCAGTACTTC.

In its sample, this clonotype was seen a few times. The genes are TRBV6-1 and TRBJ2-3, with 8 nucleotides matching TRBD2. J was trimmed by 8 bases and V by 3 bases; bases with no gene match: 4. CDR1 and CDR2 from the germline V gene are MNHNS and SASEGT. This CDR3 comprises 13 residues. This CDR3 is CASSDGGVSTQYF. The CDR3 DNA reads as TGTGCCAGCAGTGACGGGGGGGTCAGTACGCAGTATTTT.

This clonotype is medium-sized. The chain combines TRBV6-1 with TRBJ1-2; TRBD1 matches at 7 bases. Per germline, CDR1 MNHNS and CDR2 SASEGT. The CDR3 is made up of 15 amino acids. Trimming cost V 5 bases and J 5 bases; bases outside gene matches: 11. CDR3 protein: CASSNRQGLGYGYTF. The CDR3 coding sequence is TGTGCCAGCAGTAACCGACAGGGTTTAGGGTATGGCTACACCTTC.

V and J are TRBV6-1 and TRBJ2-7, with 7 bases that match TRBD1. The CDR3 consists of 13 residues. The germline gives CDR1 MNHNS, CDR2 SASEGT. J lost 1 base, V lost 9 bases, and 6 bases had no gene match. CDR3 in DNA: TGTGCCAGTCGGATGACAGGGTCCTACGAGCAGTACTTC. Protein product: CASRMTGSYEQYF.

Relative to its sample, this clonotype is medium-sized (0.01 to 0.1%). One junction end disagrees with the germline gene, perhaps due to a read error. This chain's CDR3 is CASSLEATPPGGYTF. Written as DNA, the CDR3 is TGTGCCAGTAGTTTAGAAGCGACGCCCCCGGGAGGCTACACCTTC. The V call is TRBV19, the J call TRBJ1-2; D unresolved. The germline V gene has CDR1 LNHDA and CDR2 SQIVND (reference sequence). The CDR3 has 15 amino acids.

In this sample, this clonotype turned up a few times. V is TRBV20-1 and J is TRBJ2-7; TRBD1 matches at 10 bases. CDR1 is DFQATT, CDR2 SNEGSKA, per germline (reference sequence). The CDR3 consists of 16 residues. J was trimmed by 1 base and V by 5 bases; bases with no gene match: 11. The CDR3 DNA reads TGCAGTGCTGGAAAGCGACAGGGGGCGAGATCCTACGAGCAGTACTTC. It encodes CSAGKRQGARSYEQYF.

This clonotype counts as medium-sized (0.01 to 0.1%). In DNA form, the CDR3 reads TGTGCCAGTACCCTTGGGGTTTACGCTTCAAGCAATCAGCCCCAGCATTTT. Translating it yields CASTLGVYASSNQPQHF. J is TRBJ1-5 and V is TRBV19, with D unclear. Germline loops: CDR1 LNHDA, CDR2 SQIVND (reference sequence). This CDR3 is 17 amino acids long. Trimming cost V 7 bases and J 1 base, with 20 bases left between them. The full variable domain, rest sourced from reference TRBV19 and TRBJ1-5, is DGGITQSPKYLFRKEGQNVTLSCEQNLNHDAMYWYRQDPGQGLRLIYYSQIVNDFQKGDIAEGYSVSREKKESFPLTVTSAQKNPTAFYLCASTLGVYASSNQPQHFGDGTRLSIL.

CDR3 nucleotide sequence: TGTGCCAGCAGCTTACTGGGGGACAGGGGAAACAATGAGCAGTTCTTC. This gives the protein CASSLLGDRGNNEQFF. The rearrangement joins TRBV11-2 to TRBJ2-1; TRBD1 matches at 10 bases. Germline trimming cut 2 bases from V and 5 bases from J; bases unmatched to any gene: 6. Per the germline V gene, CDR1 is SGHAT and CDR2 is FQNNGV. This CDR3 contains 16 residues.

Notes on this clonotype: A read error may be the cause here, since a much bigger clone is one base away. This chain connects TRBV5-4 to TRBJ1-3, with no clear D. Trimming left V 0 bases short and J 0 bases short, with 1 base between. The CDR3 spans 13 residues. Germline lookup yields CDR1 SGHNT and CDR2 YYREEE (reference sequence). Written as DNA, the CDR3 is TGTGCCAGCAGCTTGGGCTCTGGAAACACCATATATTTT. This encodes CASSLGSGNTIYF.

The rearrangement links TRBV25-1 to TRBJ2-7; 8 bases agree with TRBD1. V was clipped by 5 bases and J by 6 bases; unmatched bases: 9. The CDR3 spans 14 residues. From germline, CDR1 is MGHDK and CDR2 SYGVNS. The CDR3 DNA reads as TGTGCCAGCAGTCCCAGGACAGGGATAGTCGAGCAGTACTTC. Its protein product is CASSPRTGIVEQYF.